This T cell receptor beta chain came from a study of identical twins. Using its own MiXCR run on the 5' RACE reads, TCRdb lists one record per CDR3 protein. The table shows about 920,000 distinct CDR3 sequences, with roughly an eighth occurring only once. In regard to this clonotype: Its cognate antigen is unknown.

Study-wide points: Less excess twin sharing appeared in beta out-of-frame sequences. Cord blood's abundant beta clonotypes had fewer insertions, unlike memory repertoires.

The CDR3 runs to 16 residues. V was shortened by 0 bases and J by 2 bases, with 11 bases between the two germline ends. CDR1 and CDR2 from the germline V gene are LGHDT and YNNKEL (reference sequence). Separately, the same data were catalogued under a study of yellow fever vaccine responses in identical twins. That paper notes: Twins reportedly appeared to share part of their vaccine T cell response while keeping part individual.

The origin of this receptor is a woman aged 18-30 years in good health. The chain recombines TRBV3-1 with TRBJ2-1, with unresolved D. The sample comprised PBMCs. CDR3 loop: CASSQDRSKTYNEQFF. CDR3 coding DNA: TGTGCCAGCAGCCAAGATAGGAGCAAGACCTACAATGAGCAGTTCTTC.